The next 22 T cell receptor beta chains were all read from a single sample in a study of T cell responses to AZD1222 COVID-19 vaccine. This table comes from immunoSEQ multiplex PCR, and its TCRdb copy is limited to in-frame clones, with some not included. The sample carries around 160,000 clones, roughly 90% recorded once. This specimen consisted of peripheral blood, obtained on day 0 of AZD1222 vaccination. Receptor source: an adult in good health.

V is TRBV10-3 and J is TRBJ1-4, with D possibly matching TRBD1 (5 bases). V lost 2 bases and J 6 bases, leaving 10 bases between the germline ends. The CDR3 sequence is 14 residues long. The V gene's germline CDR1 is ENHRY and CDR2 SYGVKD. CDR3 amino acids: CAISEAGFDEKLFF. CDR3 DNA: TGTGCCATCAGTGAGGCAGGGTTTGATGAAAAACTGTTTTTT.

Of note for this clone: Additional DNA sequences in this sample encode the identical CDR3. The chain combines TRBV7-6 with TRBJ2-3; D is tentatively TRBD1 or TRBD2 (7 bases each). V was clipped by 1 base and J by 3 bases, with 11 bases between them. CDR1 is SGHVS and CDR2 is FNYEAQ in the germline V gene. The CDR3 totals 15 residues. As DNA, the CDR3 is TGTGCCAGCAGCTTAGGGCAGGGGGGGACAGATACGCAGTATTTT. This sequence encodes CASSLGQGGTDTQYF. The full variable domain, rest sourced from reference TRBV7-6 and TRBJ2-3, is GAGVSQSPRYKVTKRGQDVALRCDPISGHVSLYWYRQALGQGPEFLTYFNYEAQQDKSGLPNDRFSAERPEGSISTLTIQRTEQRDSAMYRCASSLGQGGTDTQYFGPGTRLTVL.

The chain uses TRBV7-9 and TRBJ1-6; D is unresolved. V lost 5 bases, J lost 8 bases, and 19 bases lay in between. Germline CDR1 is SEHNR and CDR2 is FQNEAQ (reference sequence). The CDR3 loop spans 16 amino acids. The CDR3 loop is CASSPLRLSGDSPLHF. The CDR3 coding sequence is TGTGCCAGCAGCCCGCTAAGGCTCTCCGGGGATTCACCCCTCCACTTT.

The rearrangement uses TRBV3-1 (or the pseudogene TRBV3-2) and TRBJ2-4, with D perhaps TRBD2 (6 bases). The CDR3 totals 20 residues. Trimming cost V 1 base and J 3 bases, with 25 bases left between them. Germline lookup yields CDR1 LGHDT and CDR2 YNNKEL (reference sequence). The CDR3 region has the DNA TGTGCCAGCAGCCAAGTTAGTCTTGGCGGGTCCGGCGGGGTCAAAAACATTCAGTACTTC. Its translation is CASSQVSLGGSGGVKNIQYF.

This clone was seen once. The J gene is TRBJ2-3, the V gene TRBV28; D is ambiguous. V was shortened by 3 bases and J by 2 bases, with 9 bases between the two germline ends. Germline CDR1 MDHEN, CDR2 SYDVKM. The CDR3 loop spans 14 amino acids. The CDR3 loop reads CASSFGQDTDTQYF. The CDR3 bases are TGTGCCAGCAGTTTCGGTCAGGACACAGATACGCAGTATTTT.

The J gene is TRBJ2-7, the V gene TRBV29-1; TRBD1 matches 9 bases. CDR1 SQVTM and CDR2 ANQGSEA come from the germline V gene. This CDR3 contains 13 residues. Trimming removed 7 bases from V and 5 bases from J; junction bases left unmatched: 9. The DNA for the CDR3 is TGCAGCGCCTGGGGACAGGGAGGGAACGAGCAGTACTTC. This encodes CSAWGQGGNEQYF.

This rearrangement joins TRBV7-2 to TRBJ2-7; D might be TRBD1 (6 bases). There are 15 residues in the CDR3. The germline V and J ends were trimmed by 0 bases and 1 base, with 10 bases remaining between them. The germline V gene encodes CDR1 SGHTA and CDR2 FQGNSA. For the CDR3, the DNA is TGTGCCAGCAGCTTAGCGCTAAGGGGGTCCTACGAGCAGTACTTC. Protein product: CASSLALRGSYEQYF. The full variable domain, with the rest looked up from reference TRBV7-2 and TRBJ2-7, is GAGVSQSPSNKVTEKGKDVELRCDPISGHTALYWYRQSLGQGLEFLIYFQGNSAPDKSGLPSDRFSAERTGGSVSTLTIQRTQQEDSAVYLCASSLALRGSYEQYFGPGTRLTVT.

The gene calls are TRBV10-3 and TRBJ1-5, with 7 bases that match TRBD1. V was clipped by 6 bases and J by 6 bases; unmatched bases: 2. Germline loops: CDR1 ENHRY, CDR2 SYGVKD. The CDR3 sequence is 12 residues long. CDR3 protein: CAIRGDSQPQHF. DNA for the CDR3: TGTGCCATCAGGGGGGACAGTCAGCCCCAGCATTTT.

The chain couples TRBV12-5 to TRBJ2-1; 7 bases agree with TRBD1. The CDR3 extends over 16 amino acids. Germline values: CDR1 LGHNT, CDR2 FRNRAP. V dropped 3 bases and J dropped 6; count of bases not matched to a gene: 11. The CDR3 DNA reads as TGTGCTAGTGGTTTAGGCGTACTACAGGGGTCCAATGAGCAGTTCTTC. It encodes CASGLGVLQGSNEQFF.

V is TRBV19 and J is TRBJ1-6, with a weak D call TRBD1 (5 bases). Trimming left V 9 bases short and J 4 bases short, with 13 bases between. This CDR3 region has 14 residues. From germline, CDR1 is LNHDA and CDR2 SQIVND (reference sequence). DNA of the CDR3: TGTGCCAGCCGACAGCGCGATTATAATTCACCCCTCCACTTT. Amino acids: CASRQRDYNSPLHF.

This chain joins TRBV28 and TRBJ1-2, with D tentatively TRBD1 (6 bases). The CDR3 is 15 residues long. Germline-derived CDR1 and CDR2 are MDHEN and SYDVKM. V dropped 6 bases and J dropped 1 base, with 15 bases sitting between them. CDR3 residues: CASSPGGGSNYGYTF. CDR3 coding DNA: TGTGCCAGCAGCCCCGGGGGGGGCAGTAACTATGGCTACACCTTC.

The chain employs TRBV30 and TRBJ1-6; D may be TRBD1 (6 bases). The germline V and J ends were trimmed by 4 bases and 7 bases, with 17 bases remaining between them. Germline CDR1 reads GTSNPN; CDR2 reads SVGIG (reference sequence). This CDR3 region has 15 residues. CDR3 DNA: TGTGCCTGGACCGCGTTACAGGGAGGGAATTCACCCCTCCACTTT. Protein product: CAWTALQGGNSPLHF.

The V gene is TRBV7-2, the J gene TRBJ2-1; 10 bases fit TRBD2. CDR1 and CDR2 from the germline V gene are SGHTA and FQGNSA. J was trimmed by 13 bases and V by 2 bases; bases with no gene match: 5. The CDR3 covers 13 residues. The CDR3: CASSLTAGGPQFF. As DNA, the CDR3 is TGTGCCAGCAGCTTAACAGCGGGGGGGCCACAGTTCTTC.

There are a few counts of this clone. The CDR3 coding sequence is TGTGCCAGCAGTGACTCGATAGCGGACTACAATGAGCAGTTCTTC. It codes for CASSDSIADYNEQFF. The genes are TRBV6-4 and TRBJ2-1, with D possibly matching TRBD2 (6 bases). CDR1 MRHNA and CDR2 SNTAGT come from the germline V gene. The CDR3 runs 15 residues. The V end lost 0 bases, the J end lost 3 bases, and 9 bases lay between the germline ends.

This sequence joins TRBV7-2 and TRBJ1-1; D remains unclear. This CDR3 is 14 amino acids long. V lost 2 bases and J 4 bases, leaving 11 bases between the germline ends. The germline V gene encodes CDR1 SGHTA and CDR2 FQGNSA. The CDR3: CASSLSGFGTEAFF. DNA of the CDR3: TGTGCCAGCAGCTTATCGGGGTTTGGCACTGAAGCTTTCTTT.

V gene TRBV4-3 combines with J gene TRBJ2-1, with 12 bases matching TRBD2. J gave up 9 bases and V 1 base, and 7 bases lay outside the gene matches. This CDR3 region has 16 residues. The germline gives CDR1 LGHNA, CDR2 YSLEER. CDR3 amino acids: CASSQGTTSGRVEQFF. CDR3 bases: TGCGCCAGCAGCCAAGGTACGACTAGCGGGAGAGTTGAGCAGTTCTTC.

This rearrangement joins TRBV24-1 to TRBJ2-6; possibly TRBD1 or TRBD2 for D (7 bases each). The CDR3 is 14 amino acids. Looked up from germline, CDR1 is KGHDR and CDR2 is SFDVKD. V lost 6 bases and J 8 bases, leaving 13 bases between the germline ends. DNA for the CDR3: TGTGCCACCAGTCCAGGGGGGGCGACCAACGTCCTGACTTTC. It specifies CATSPGGATNVLTF.

V usage is TRBV4-3 and J usage is TRBJ2-1; the D gene is possibly TRBD2 (6 bases). This CDR3 spans 15 amino acids. Trimming cost V 0 bases and J 3 bases, with 9 bases left between them. CDR1 and CDR2 from the germline V gene are LGHNA and YSLEER. The DNA of the CDR3 is TGCGCCAGCAGCCAAGAGGGACTCATCTACAATGAGCAGTTCTTC. Its translation is CASSQEGLIYNEQFF.

The chain has TRBV27 and TRBJ1-1; 8 nucleotides agree with TRBD1. In germline, CDR1 is MNHEY, CDR2 SMNVEV (reference sequence). Trimming took 5 bases from V and 3 from J; bases not matched to a gene: 5. The CDR3 totals 14 residues. DNA of the CDR3: TGTGCCAGCAGTACCCCGACAGGGGACACTGAAGCTTTCTTT. This translates into CASSTPTGDTEAFF.

The chain has TRBV28 and TRBJ2-7; a weak D match, TRBD2 (6 bases). With 2 bases removed from V and 2 bases from J, the gap between germline ends came to 10 bases. Germline CDR1 is MDHEN and CDR2 is SYDVKM. This CDR3 contains 14 residues. The CDR3: CASSLLATTYEQYF. Here the CDR3 DNA reads TGTGCCAGCAGTTTACTAGCGACGACCTACGAGCAGTACTTC.

The chain has TRBV11-2 and TRBJ1-6, with unresolved D. Germline lookup yields CDR1 SGHAT and CDR2 FQNNGV. Trimming removed 5 bases from V and 9 bases from J, with 11 bases in between. The CDR3 is 13 amino acids. DNA of the CDR3: TGTGCCAGCAGCCAGTCTATAATTTCACCCCTCCACTTT. This translates into CASSQSIISPLHF. The complete variable domain, with remaining parts taken from reference TRBV11-2 and TRBJ1-6, reads EAGVAQSPRYKIIEKRQSVAFWCNPISGHATLYWYQQILGQGPKLLIQFQNNGVVDDSQLPKDRFSAERLKGVDSTLKIQPAKLEDSAVYLCASSQSIISPLHFGNGTRLTVT.

The chain joins TRBV28 to TRBJ2-1, with D perhaps TRBD2 (5 bases). CDR1 and CDR2 from the germline V gene are MDHEN and SYDVKM. The CDR3 covers 15 residues. V lost 2 bases to trimming and J lost 3 bases, with 11 bases between them. The CDR3 DNA reads TGTGCCAGCAGTTTACCGGACTCTTACTACAATGAGCAGTTCTTC. It yields the protein CASSLPDSYYNEQFF.